The 22 T cell receptor beta chains in this list originate from one sample, sequenced in a study of T cell changes during pregnancy in multiple sclerosis. Only in-frame clones appear in the TCRdb table, and some are missing; sequencing was by immunoSEQ multiplex PCR. Found here are approximately 69,000 clones, roughly 94% of them singletons; the top ten hold around 0.6%. The sequencing used peripheral blood, collected in the third trimester of pregnancy. Every receptor here comes from a female donor with multiple sclerosis, enrolled in a pregnancy study.

The chain uses TRBV18 and TRBJ2-6; 7 bases are shared with TRBD1. The CDR3 covers 18 residues. Germline V CDR1 and CDR2: KGHSH, LQKENI. V was pared by 6 bases and J by 0 bases, with 11 bases of the junction left unmatched. CDR3 loop: CASSGQRAPLSGANVLTF. The DNA for the CDR3 is TGTGCCAGCTCGGGACAGAGAGCCCCTCTCTCTGGGGCCAACGTCCTGACTTTC.

V and J are TRBV5-5 and TRBJ2-7; weak D call: TRBD1 (6 bases). V shed 4 bases and J shed 0 bases, with 14 bases lying between them. The germline gives CDR1 SGHKS, CDR2 YYEKEE (reference sequence). This CDR3 spans 15 amino acids. The CDR3 nucleotides read TGTGCCAGCAGCCCCCTAGGACAGAGCTCCTACGAGCAGTACTTC. It translates to CASSPLGQSSYEQYF.

DNA for the CDR3: TGTGCCAGCAGCTTAGGACGGCGGGCCCGAACCTACGAGCAGTACTTC. It translates to CASSLGRRARTYEQYF. The J gene is TRBJ2-7, the V gene TRBV7-8, with D perhaps matching TRBD2 (5 bases). The CDR3 totals 16 residues. Germline V lookup: CDR1 SGHVS, CDR2 FQNEAQ. V lost 1 base and J lost 2, with 15 bases in between.

The gene calls are TRBV4-3 and TRBJ2-7, with a weak D call TRBD1 (6 bases). V was trimmed by 0 bases and J by 3 bases, leaving 12 bases between them. Germline lookup yields CDR1 LGHNA and CDR2 YSLEER. This CDR3 comprises 15 residues. CDR3 region: CASSQEGTSGYEQYF. As DNA, the CDR3 is TGCGCCAGCAGCCAAGAGGGGACATCGGGCTACGAGCAGTACTTC.

The V call is TRBV9, the J call TRBJ2-3, with TRBD2 matching over 7 bases. Germline CDR1 and CDR2: SGDLS and YYNGEE. This CDR3 is 16 amino acids long. Trimming cost V 4 bases and J 5 bases; bases outside gene matches: 13. CDR3 loop: CASSSNLGTTKDTQYF. The CDR3 DNA follows: TGTGCCAGCAGCTCAAACCTCGGGACTACCAAAGATACGCAGTATTTT.

The chain uses TRBV18 and TRBJ1-2; 9 bases line up with TRBD1. CDR1 is KGHSH, CDR2 LQKENI, per germline. J lost 8 bases, V lost 3 bases, and 10 bases had no gene match. This CDR3 is 15 amino acids long. CDR3 in amino acids: CASSPPPGQGTGYTF. The CDR3 nucleotides are TGTGCCAGCTCACCGCCCCCGGGACAGGGAACGGGCTACACCTTC.

The chain is built from TRBV7-9 and TRBJ1-5; TRBD1 matches 7 bases. Germline CDR1 SEHNR, CDR2 FQNEAQ (reference sequence). The CDR3 is 12 residues long. Trimming removed 8 bases from V and 5 bases from J; junction bases left unmatched: 3. This chain's CDR3 is CASGDRDQPQHF. Here the CDR3 DNA reads TGTGCCAGCGGAGACAGGGATCAGCCCCAGCATTTT.

In its sample, this clone was seen once. The rearrangement uses TRBV19 and TRBJ1-6, with 7 bases identical to TRBD1. The CDR3 has 14 residues. Germline V gene lookup returns CDR1 LNHDA and CDR2 SQIVND (reference sequence). V dropped 6 bases and J dropped 6; count of bases not matched to a gene: 5. The CDR3 DNA reads TGTGCCAGTAGGGGACAGACAATTAATTCACCCCTCCACTTT. As protein: CASRGQTINSPLHF.

The CDR3 spells CASSQKGGATHYEQYF. CDR3 nucleotides: TGCGCCAGCAGCCAAAAGGGAGGAGCTACACACTACGAGCAGTACTTC. The chain uses TRBV4-3 and TRBJ2-7; tentative D call: TRBD2 (6 bases). V gave up 2 bases and J gave up 3 bases, with 17 bases separating them. Germline-derived CDR1 and CDR2 are LGHNA and YSLEER. The CDR3 consists of 16 residues.

J is TRBJ2-1 and V is TRBV15; 12 positions agree with TRBD2. Germline CDR1 reads LNHNV; CDR2 reads YYDKDF (reference sequence). V trimming: 1 base; J trimming: 11 bases; junction bases outside the gene matches: 3. The CDR3 length is 14 residues. In DNA form, the CDR3 reads TGTGCCACCAGCAGAGGACTAGCGGGGGTACAGCAGTTCTTC. Translated, it gives CATSRGLAGVQQFF.

The chain has TRBV19 and TRBJ1-1, with D hard to call. Germline V CDR1 and CDR2: LNHDA, SQIVND (reference sequence). The V gene lost 7 bases and the J gene lost 10 bases, with 19 bases spanning the gap. CDR3 size: 13 residues. The CDR3 coding sequence is TGTGCCAGTACCGCAGAGTACTTTGGCGGAGCTTTCTTT. Translated: CASTAEYFGGAFF. Full variable domain (rest looked up from reference TRBV19 and TRBJ1-1): DGGITQSPKYLFRKEGQNVTLSCEQNLNHDAMYWYRQDPGQGLRLIYYSQIVNDFQKGDIAEGYSVSREKKESFPLTVTSAQKNPTAFYLCASTAEYFGGAFFGQGTRLTVV.

The V and J genes are TRBV7-8 and TRBJ1-1; 9 bases are shared with TRBD1. With 4 bases clipped from V and 3 bases from J, the junction kept 9 bases outside the gene matches. In germline, CDR1 is SGHVS, CDR2 FQNEAQ. CDR3 size: 16 residues. DNA for the CDR3: TGTGCCAGCAGCTCGGGACAGGGAGGTGACTACACTGAAGCTTTCTTT. As protein: CASSSGQGGDYTEAFF. The full variable domain, its missing parts supplied by reference TRBV7-8 and TRBJ1-1, is GAGVSQSPRYKVAKRGQDVALRCDPISGHVSLFWYQQALGQGPEFLTYFQNEAQLDKSGLPSDRFFAERPEGSVSTLKIQRTQQEDSAVYLCASSSGQGGDYTEAFFGQGTRLTVV.

The CDR3: CASSATGTTYFLGQFF. The CDR3 nucleotides are TGTGCCAGCAGTGCCACGGGGACTACATACTTCTTGGGGCAGTTCTTC. V and J are TRBV6-1 and TRBJ2-1; 7 bases are shared with TRBD2. The CDR3 totals 16 residues. The junction had 18 bases not matched to a gene; V was cut back by 4 bases and J by 12 bases. Germline-derived CDR1 and CDR2 are MNHNS and SASEGT.

The chain uses TRBV29-1 and TRBJ1-1; maybe TRBD1 (5 bases). Germline CDR1 SQVTM, CDR2 ANQGSEA. Trimming removed 7 bases from V and 7 bases from J, with 10 bases in between. The CDR3 covers 10 residues. CDR3 residues: CSATRGEAFF. The CDR3 DNA sequence: TGCAGCGCAACAAGGGGTGAAGCTTTCTTT.

For this clone: Within the sample, other DNA sequences also encode this same CDR3. In DNA form, the CDR3 reads TGTGCCAGCAGTGAAGCTTATTCGACTCGGGGGAACACTGAAGCTTTCTTT. Its translation is CASSEAYSTRGNTEAFF. The chain combines TRBV2 with TRBJ1-1; the D is unclear. The V and J ends lost 0 bases and 1 base respectively, with 15 bases between them. The CDR3 spans 17 residues. Germline values: CDR1 SNHLY, CDR2 FYNNEI.

The genes are TRBV2 and TRBJ1-2, with D unresolved. V was cut by 6 bases and J by 0 bases, with 14 bases left in between. This CDR3 has 15 residues. Germline CDR1 is SNHLY and CDR2 is FYNNEI. The CDR3: CASREAGYANYGYTF. As DNA, the CDR3 is TGTGCCAGCAGGGAGGCAGGATATGCTAACTATGGCTACACCTTC.

The gene calls are TRBV7-2 and TRBJ1-2, with D possibly TRBD1 on 6 matching bases. This CDR3 has 15 amino acids. Trimming took off 2 bases at V and 8 bases at J, with 18 bases between the two ends. Germline assignment: CDR1 SGHTA and CDR2 FQGNSA. The CDR3 here is CASSLWNRVGSGYTF. The CDR3 DNA follows: TGTGCCAGCAGCTTATGGAACAGGGTGGGAAGCGGCTACACCTTC.

The J gene is TRBJ1-2, the V gene TRBV16; no clear D. Germline CDR1 is KGHSY and CDR2 is FQNENV. The CDR3 is 15 amino acids. The V end was cut by 3 bases, the J end by 5 bases, with 16 bases between. Here the CDR3 DNA reads TGTGCCAGCAGCCAGATGGTCGAGGGCGGGTATGGCTACACCTTC. Protein product: CASSQMVEGGYGYTF.

The chain links TRBV7-8 to TRBJ1-3; D is unresolved. The CDR3 has 16 residues. From germline, CDR1 is SGHVS and CDR2 FQNEAQ. Trimming removed 1 base at V and 4 bases at J, with 14 bases between. The CDR3 sequence is CASSLVWEGVGNTIYF. CDR3 DNA sequence: TGTGCCAGCAGCTTAGTGTGGGAGGGCGTAGGAAACACCATATATTTT.

J is TRBJ1-3 and V is TRBV5-1; unclear D gene. Germline CDR1 reads SGHRS; CDR2 reads YFSETQ. CDR3 length: 15 amino acids. V was clipped by 1 base and J by 2 bases, with 10 bases between them. The CDR3 coding sequence is TGCGCCAGCAGCTTGCTACGTTGCCCTGGAAACACCATATATTTT. It encodes CASSLLRCPGNTIYF.

CDR3 loop: CASSLERGWLFF. For the CDR3, the DNA is TGTGCCAGCAGCTTAGAACGGGGATGGCTGTTTTTT. V and J are TRBV7-2 and TRBJ2-2, with D perhaps TRBD2 (5 bases). CDR3 length: 12 residues. CDR1 SGHTA and CDR2 FQGNSA come from the germline V gene. The ends were cut back, 1 base at V and 13 bases at J, with 10 bases in the middle.

CDR3: CASSSGGTNTGELFF. CDR3 sequence (DNA): TGCGCCAGCAGCTCAGGGGGAACGAACACCGGGGAGCTGTTTTTT. V usage is TRBV5-1 and J usage is TRBJ2-2, with 7 bases aligning to TRBD1. V shed 3 bases, J shed 0 bases, and the junction held 2 bases outside the gene matches. CDR1 SGHRS and CDR2 YFSETQ come from the germline V gene. The CDR3 spans 15 residues.